These T cell receptor beta chains were read from a single sample in a study of blood T cell repertoires in COVID-19. Generated by immunoSEQ multiplex PCR, the TCRdb table keeps only in-frame clones and is missing some. Counted here are about 210,000 clones, around 84% occurring once; the ten biggest clones make up about 9%. Sequencing was performed on peripheral blood. The receptors were sampled from a man over 45 with active or convalescent COVID-19. Each CDR3 is given with its conserved first and last residue. Each record gives: CDR3 protein, CDR3 DNA, J gene, D gene, V gene, clone size. A D gene is named only where the DNA matches it firmly. Clone size is stated in some rows and not others, as once, few, many or a class when expanded.

CASSQGLAGGRTDTQYF | TGTGCCAGCAGCCAGGGGCTAGCGGGAGGACGCACAGATACGCAGTATTTT | TRBJ2-3 | TRBD2 | TRBV5-4 | NA
CASSQGDRGPEKLFF | TGCGCCAGCAGCCAAGGAGACAGGGGGCCTGAAAAACTGTTTTTT | TRBJ1-4 | TRBD1 | TRBV4-1 | few
CASSYRVEGHNEQFF | TGTGCCAGCAGCTACAGGGTTGAGGGCCACAATGAGCAGTTCTTC | TRBJ2-1 | NA | TRBV6-5 | once
CASTPIGQGRYEQYF | TGTGCCAGCACCCCAATCGGACAGGGGCGCTACGAGCAGTACTTC | TRBJ2-7 | TRBD1 | TRBV28 | NA
CASSEFRGGYNEQFF | TGTGCCAGCAGTGAATTTCGCGGGGGCTACAATGAGCAGTTCTTC | TRBJ2-1 | TRBD2 | TRBV25-1 | NA
CAISNRGHSPNTEAFF | TGTGCCATCAGCAACCGAGGACACAGTCCGAACACTGAAGCTTTCTTT | TRBJ1-1 | NA | TRBV10-3 | NA
CAISEPHRAGANVLTF | TGTGCCATCAGTGAGCCCCACAGGGCTGGGGCCAACGTCCTGACTTTC | TRBJ2-6 | NA | TRBV10-3 | NA
CASSPKAGRDAYGYTF | TGTGCCAGCAGCCCCAAGGCGGGGCGCGATGCCTATGGCTACACCTTC | TRBJ1-2 | NA | TRBV7-9 | NA
CASSRGGGYTF | TGTGCCAGCAGCAGGGGTGGCGGCTACACCTTC | TRBJ1-2 | NA | TRBV5-6 | once
CASTSGSTQETQYF | TGTGCCAGTACTAGCGGGTCCACTCAAGAGACCCAGTACTTC | TRBJ2-5 | TRBD2 | TRBV19 | NA
CASSLLGRIGAGNTIYF | TGTGCCAGCTCTCTTCTCGGGCGGATCGGGGCTGGAAACACCATATATTTT | TRBJ1-3 | NA | TRBV2 | NA
CASSQDQGTDTQYF | TGCGCCAGCAGCCAAGACCAGGGGACAGATACGCAGTATTTT | TRBJ2-3 | NA | TRBV4-3 | NA
CASSYSQGDTEAFF | TGTGCCAGCAGTTACTCTCAGGGTGACACTGAAGCTTTCTTT | TRBJ1-1 | NA | TRBV6-5 | NA
CASNSTGRSGNTIYF | TGTGCCAGTAACTCGACAGGGCGATCTGGAAACACCATATATTTT | TRBJ1-3 | TRBD1 | TRBV3-1/TRBV3-2 | NA
CASSLYPGDNYGYTF | TGTGCCAGCAGTCTATACCCGGGAGATAACTATGGCTACACCTTC | TRBJ1-2 | NA | TRBV27 | NA
CASSHRLGTTGELFF | TGTGCCAGCAGCCACAGACTAGGAACGACCGGGGAGCTGTTTTTT | TRBJ2-2 | NA | TRBV7-2 | NA
CASSLTGNQPQHF | TGTGCCAGCAGTTTGACAGGGAATCAGCCCCAGCATTTT | TRBJ1-5 | TRBD1 | TRBV27 | NA
CASSVAVGLAGGGTDTQYF | TGTGCCAGCAGCGTAGCTGTTGGACTAGCGGGGGGAGGCACAGATACGCAGTATTTT | TRBJ2-3 | TRBD2 | TRBV9 | NA
CASSPKGDTANYGYTF | TGTGCCAGCAGCCCCAAGGGGGACACCGCTAACTATGGCTACACCTTC | TRBJ1-2 | NA | TRBV7-3 | NA
CASTHAQGTEAFF | TGTGCCAGCACCCACGCACAGGGCACTGAAGCTTTCTTT | TRBJ1-1 | NA | TRBV11-2 | few
CASSLLAGGTDTQYF | TGTGCCAGCAGCTTATTAGCGGGAGGCACAGATACGCAGTATTTT | TRBJ2-3 | TRBD2 | TRBV7-2 | NA
CASSRNNWAWPSSNEKLFF | TGCGCCAGCAGCCGCAACAATTGGGCATGGCCGTCCTCTAATGAAAAACTGTTTTTT | TRBJ1-4 | NA | TRBV23-1 | NA
CASSLGTGGYTEAFF | TGCGCCAGCAGCTTGGGGACAGGGGGGTACACTGAAGCTTTCTTT | TRBJ1-1 | TRBD1 | TRBV5-1 | NA
CASSSTSEGELFF | TGTGCCAGCAGCTCGACCTCGGAGGGGGAGCTGTTTTTT | TRBJ2-2 | NA | TRBV7-3 | NA
CASSMGTSGYTDTQYF | TGTGCCAGTAGTATGGGGACTAGCGGCTACACAGATACGCAGTATTTT | TRBJ2-3 | TRBD2 | TRBV19 | once
CASSLIESYEQYF | TGTGCCAGCAGCTTGATAGAGTCCTACGAGCAGTACTTC | TRBJ2-7 | NA | TRBV5-5 | NA
CASSGTGATTGANVLTF | TGTGCCAGCTCAGGGACAGGCGCGACGACTGGGGCCAACGTCCTGACTTTC | TRBJ2-6 | TRBD1 | TRBV18 | NA
CASSLSGRAREEQYF | TGTGCCAGCAGCCTTAGCGGGAGGGCCAGAGAAGAGCAGTACTTC | TRBJ2-7 | TRBD2 | TRBV28 | NA
CASSQEPGQNSPLHF | TGCGCCAGCAGCCAAGAGCCAGGGCAAAATTCACCCCTCCACTTT | TRBJ1-6 | NA | TRBV4-3 | NA
CASSLQGLGAKNIQYF | TGCGCCAGCAGCTTGCAGGGGCTCGGGGCCAAAAACATTCAGTACTTC | TRBJ2-4 | NA | TRBV5-1 | NA
CASSLAKGGINYGYTF | TGCGCCAGCAGCTTGGCGAAAGGAGGGATTAACTATGGCTACACCTTC | TRBJ1-2 | NA | TRBV5-1 | NA
CASSSGRLNEQFF | TGTGCCAGTAGTAGCGGGAGGCTAAATGAGCAGTTCTTC | TRBJ2-1 | TRBD2 | TRBV19 | NA
CASTTGFSYNEQFF | TGTGCCAGCACTACAGGATTCTCCTACAATGAGCAGTTCTTC | TRBJ2-1 | NA | TRBV6-5 | NA
CASSLQIPSTDTQYF | TGTGCCAGCAGCTTGCAGATTCCTAGCACAGATACGCAGTATTTT | TRBJ2-3 | NA | TRBV7-2 | NA
CAWIMGTGGNQPQHF | TGTGCCTGGATCATGGGGACGGGGGGCAATCAGCCCCAGCATTTT | TRBJ1-5 | NA | TRBV30 | NA
CASSSRADTQYF | TGTGCCAGCAGCTCCCGAGCAGATACGCAGTATTTT | TRBJ2-3 | NA | TRBV9 | NA
CASSSRGLSEEQYF | TGTGCCAGCAGCTCTCGAGGACTTTCGGAAGAGCAGTACTTC | TRBJ2-7 | NA | TRBV11-1 | NA
CASSPHVQGVTDTQYF | TGTGCCAGCAGCCCCCACGTACAGGGAGTTACAGATACGCAGTATTTT | TRBJ2-3 | NA | TRBV2 | once
CASSDRRGSTEAFF | TGTGCCAGCAGCGACCGAAGGGGGAGCACTGAAGCTTTCTTT | TRBJ1-1 | NA | TRBV7-2 | NA
CASSQSWELFF | TGTGCCAGCAGCCAAAGCTGGGAGCTGTTTTTT | TRBJ2-2 | NA | TRBV3-1/TRBV3-2 | NA
CSVEDPSQREGDYEQYF | TGCAGCGTTGAAGATCCATCACAGCGGGAGGGCGACTACGAGCAGTACTTC | TRBJ2-7 | TRBD2 | TRBV29-1 | NA
CASSSLSSGASYEQYF | TGTGCCAGTAGTTCCCTCAGTAGCGGGGCCTCCTACGAGCAGTACTTC | TRBJ2-7 | TRBD2 | TRBV19 | few
CSVADSVYEQYF | TGCAGCGTTGCAGACAGTGTTTACGAGCAGTACTTC | TRBJ2-7 | NA | TRBV29-1 | NA
CASSPPTVTDTQYF | TGTGCCAGCTCACCCCCGACTGTCACAGATACGCAGTATTTT | TRBJ2-3 | NA | TRBV18 | NA
CASSKEASRLNEQFF | TGTGCCAGTAGTAAGGAGGCTTCCCGGTTGAATGAGCAGTTCTTC | TRBJ2-1 | NA | TRBV19 | NA
CASSSRTSTDTQYF | TGTGCCAGCAGCTCACGGACTAGCACAGATACGCAGTATTTT | TRBJ2-3 | NA | TRBV9 | few
CASSQFGQVAMKQFF | TGTGCCAGCAGCCAATTCGGACAGGTTGCGATGAAGCAGTTCTTC | TRBJ2-1 | TRBD1 | TRBV7-3 | NA
CASGGLAGFQETQYF | TGTGCCAGCGGAGGACTAGCGGGGTTCCAAGAGACCCAGTACTTC | TRBJ2-5 | TRBD2 | TRBV7-9 | NA
CAAGDPTIYEQFF | TGTGCCGCGGGGGATCCCACTATCTATGAGCAGTTCTTC | TRBJ2-1 | TRBD2 | TRBV28 | NA
CASSLQGADGYTF | TGCGCCAGCAGCTTACAGGGGGCAGATGGCTACACCTTC | TRBJ1-2 | TRBD1 | TRBV5-1 | NA
CASSSGEGRGYTF | TGTGCCAGCAGCTCGGGTGAGGGAAGGGGCTACACCTTC | TRBJ1-2 | NA | TRBV7-3 | NA
CASSGQENEKLFF | TGTGCCAGCAGTGGACAGGAGAATGAAAAACTGTTTTTT | TRBJ1-4 | TRBD1 | TRBV6-6 | once
CASSVASGTSYEQYF | TGTGCCAGCAGCGTAGCCAGCGGGACCTCCTACGAGCAGTACTTC | TRBJ2-7 | TRBD2 | TRBV9 | NA
CASSYGGNLNTEAFF | TGTGCCAGCAGTTACGGGGGCAACCTGAACACTGAAGCTTTCTTT | TRBJ1-1 | NA | TRBV6-5 | NA
CASSSGLSPRQETQYF | TGTGCCAGCAGCTCAGGCCTGTCTCCAAGACAAGAGACCCAGTACTTC | TRBJ2-5 | NA | TRBV9 | once
CASSQGGRPIPEAFF | TGTGCTAGCAGCCAAGGAGGGAGGCCGATCCCTGAAGCTTTCTTT | TRBJ1-1 | NA | TRBV7-7 | NA
CASKASGSTGELFF | TGTGCCAGCAAGGCTAGCGGGAGTACCGGGGAGCTGTTTTTT | TRBJ2-2 | TRBD2 | TRBV6-5 | NA